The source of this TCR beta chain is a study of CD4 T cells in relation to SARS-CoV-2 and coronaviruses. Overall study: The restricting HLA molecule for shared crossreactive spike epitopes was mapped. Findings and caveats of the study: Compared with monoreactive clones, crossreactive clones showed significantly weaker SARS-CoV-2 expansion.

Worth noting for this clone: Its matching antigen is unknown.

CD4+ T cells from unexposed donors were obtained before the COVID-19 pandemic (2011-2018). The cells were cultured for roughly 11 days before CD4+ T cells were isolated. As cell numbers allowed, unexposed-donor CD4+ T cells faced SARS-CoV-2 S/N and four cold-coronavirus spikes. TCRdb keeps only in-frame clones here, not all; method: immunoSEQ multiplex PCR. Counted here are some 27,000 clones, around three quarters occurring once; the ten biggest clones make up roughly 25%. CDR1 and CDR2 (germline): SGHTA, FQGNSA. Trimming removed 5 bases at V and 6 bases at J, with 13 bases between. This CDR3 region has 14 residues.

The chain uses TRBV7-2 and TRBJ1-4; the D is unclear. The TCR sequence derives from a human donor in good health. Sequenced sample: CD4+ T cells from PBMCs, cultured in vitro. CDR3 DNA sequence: TGTGCCAGCAGCCCTGTTTCCAAGGATGAAAAACTGTTTTTT. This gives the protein CASSPVSKDEKLFF.